The 26 T cell receptor beta chains in this list originate from one sample, sequenced in a study of cytomegalovirus exposure and HLA in healthy donors. It was with 60 Vbeta and 13 Jbeta primers that the PCR ran. Profiling relied on immunoSEQ multiplex PCR, and the TCRdb table lists in-frame clones only, not all of them. The repertoire holds 160,000 or so clones, with approximately 78% as singletons. The source material was PBMCs. The receptors here all came from a woman aged 25 to 39 in good health and CMV-seropositive.

The rearrangement links TRBV5-6 to TRBJ2-7, with 8 bases lining up with TRBD1. CDR1 is SGHDT and CDR2 is YYEEEE in the germline V gene. The CDR3 is 16 residues long. V was clipped by 0 bases and J by 3 bases; unmatched bases: 8. CDR3 sequence reads: CASSLAGQGPLYEQYF. In DNA, the CDR3 is TGTGCCAGCAGCTTGGCCGGACAGGGTCCCCTCTACGAGCAGTACTTC.

The V gene is TRBV30, the J gene TRBJ1-5; D not resolved. The CDR3 has 13 amino acids. Between the trimmed V and J ends, which lost 2 bases and 4 bases, there was a span of 9 bases. Germline V gene lookup returns CDR1 GTSNPN and CDR2 SVGIG (reference sequence). The CDR3 reads CAWSLGLNQPQHF. The CDR3 nucleotides read TGTGCCTGGAGTCTAGGTTTAAATCAGCCCCAGCATTTT.

The chain has TRBV30 and TRBJ1-4; 8 nucleotides line up with TRBD1. V was pared by 3 bases and J by 3 bases, with 27 bases of the junction left unmatched. Per the germline V gene, CDR1 is GTSNPN and CDR2 is SVGIG (reference sequence). This CDR3 spans 22 amino acids. DNA of the CDR3: TGTGCCTGGAGCGGAATTACAAACCCAGGACAGGGAATATATGGTCCTAATGAAAAACTGTTTTTT. Protein product: CAWSGITNPGQGIYGPNEKLFF. Using reference TRBV30 and TRBJ1-4 for the parts outside the CDR3, the full variable domain is SQTIHQWPATLVQPVGSPLSLECTVEGTSNPNLYWYRQAAGRGLQLLFYSVGIGQISSEVPQNLSASRPQDRQFILSSKKLLLSDSGFYLCAWSGITNPGQGIYGPNEKLFFGSGTQLSVL.

This clone was counted only a few times. The chain links TRBV7-2 to TRBJ2-4; TRBD2 agrees at 8 bases. This CDR3 is 15 amino acids long. Germline CDR1 is SGHTA and CDR2 is FQGNSA. Germline trimming cut 3 bases from V and 8 bases from J; bases unmatched to any gene: 9. Written as DNA, the CDR3 is TGTGCCAGCAGCTTGCTAGCGGGCAACGGGGACATTCAGTACTTC. Protein product: CASSLLAGNGDIQYF. The full variable domain, its missing parts supplied by reference TRBV7-2 and TRBJ2-4, is GAGVSQSPSNKVTEKGKDVELRCDPISGHTALYWYRQSLGQGLEFLIYFQGNSAPDKSGLPSDRFSAERTGGSVSTLTIQRTQQEDSAVYLCASSLLAGNGDIQYFGAGTRLSVL.

A single count supports this clone. This rearrangement joins TRBV14 to TRBJ2-2, with 7 bases matching TRBD1. The CDR3 covers 15 residues. V gave up 2 bases and J gave up 7 bases; unmatched junction bases: 7. CDR1 SGHDN and CDR2 FVKESK come from the germline V gene. Written as DNA, the CDR3 is TGTGCCAGCAGCCAAATCAGGGGGTCGTTCGGGGAGCTGTTTTTT. Protein product: CASSQIRGSFGELFF.

The chain is built from TRBV7-9 and TRBJ1-1, with 7 bases lining up with TRBD1. Germline lookup yields CDR1 SEHNR and CDR2 FQNEAQ (reference sequence). V was clipped by 0 bases and J by 12 bases; unmatched bases: 1. This CDR3 has 11 residues. The CDR3 region has the DNA TGTGCCAGCAGCTTAGCGGACAGGACTTTCTTT. This gives the protein CASSLADRTFF.

The chain recombines TRBV5-1 with TRBJ2-3, with a possible D match to TRBD2 (5 bases). Germline CDR1 is SGHRS and CDR2 is YFSETQ. V lost 1 base and J lost 2, with 11 bases in between. The CDR3 extends over 15 amino acids. CDR3 nucleotides: TGCGCCAGCAGCTTGACTAGTTACGACACAGATACGCAGTATTTT. Encoded protein: CASSLTSYDTDTQYF.

The rearrangement uses TRBV9 and TRBJ2-7; TRBD2 might be the D (5 bases). V was trimmed by 4 bases and J by 3 bases, leaving 17 bases between them. The CDR3 extends over 15 amino acids. In germline, CDR1 is SGDLS, CDR2 YYNGEE. The CDR3 DNA follows: TGTGCCAGCAGCCCCTCCGCCGGGGTGGGCTACGAGCAGTACTTC. Amino acid sequence: CASSPSAGVGYEQYF.

The chain employs TRBV6-7 and TRBJ2-1, with 8 bases that match TRBD1. TRBV6-7 is an ORF; its function is uncertain. V shed 6 bases and J 7 bases; nucleotides not matched to a gene: 2. The CDR3 sequence is 12 residues long. As DNA, the CDR3 is TGTGCCAGCAGGCGACAGGGGAATGAGCAGTTCTTC. It encodes CASRRQGNEQFF.

This sequence joins TRBV4-3 and TRBJ2-7, with 9 nucleotides matching TRBD2. The CDR3 has 17 residues. CDR1 is LGHNA and CDR2 is YSLEER in the germline V gene. V was clipped by 1 base and J by 2 bases; unmatched bases: 9. CDR3 amino acids: CASSQALAGPPTYEQYF. CDR3 nucleotide sequence: TGCGCCAGCAGCCAAGCACTAGCGGGCCCCCCAACCTACGAGCAGTACTTC.

This chain links TRBV2 with TRBJ1-1; D possibly corresponds to TRBD1 (6 bases). The CDR3 contains 14 residues. Germline CDR1 is SNHLY and CDR2 is FYNNEI. V gave up 5 bases and J gave up 7 bases, with 17 bases separating them. The chain's CDR3 is CASSPRLGRGEAFF. The CDR3 region has the DNA TGTGCCAGCAGTCCTAGACTCGGCAGGGGTGAAGCTTTCTTT.

This chain links TRBV5-1 with TRBJ1-2, with D unclear. In germline, CDR1 is SGHRS, CDR2 YFSETQ. The CDR3 length is 13 residues. Trimming shortened V by 2 bases and J by 6 bases, and 11 bases separated the two germline ends. The CDR3 region has the DNA TGCGCCAGCAGCTTTCCCAGGTCGGATGGCTACACCTTC. It specifies CASSFPRSDGYTF.

The chain recombines TRBV11-2 with TRBJ2-7; TRBD1 is a possible D gene (6 bases). The CDR3 has 13 residues. V lost 0 bases, J lost 6 bases, and 9 bases lay in between. Germline CDR1 reads SGHAT; CDR2 reads FQNNGV. This CDR3 is CASSLEAGVEQYF. The CDR3, as DNA: TGTGCCAGCAGCTTAGAGGCAGGGGTCGAGCAGTACTTC.

The chain carries TRBV19 and TRBJ2-3; 9 bases align to TRBD1. The CDR3 is 15 residues long. Per germline, CDR1 LNHDA and CDR2 SQIVND (reference sequence). The ends lost 6 bases at V and 3 bases at J; junction bases unmatched: 7. The CDR3 DNA reads as TGTGCCAGTAGCACCCTACAGGGGGCGACAGATACGCAGTATTTT. This codes for CASSTLQGATDTQYF.

The J gene is TRBJ1-5, the V gene TRBV4-3; D is uncertain. This CDR3 is 13 amino acids long. The V end lost 0 bases, the J end lost 7 bases, and 7 bases lay between the germline ends. Germline V gene sequence: CDR1 LGHNA, CDR2 YSLEER. CDR3: CASSQEIHQPQHF. CDR3 DNA sequence: TGCGCCAGCAGCCAAGAAATACACCAGCCCCAGCATTTT.

V gene TRBV15 combines with J gene TRBJ2-7; 12 nucleotides line up with TRBD2. Unmatched junction bases numbered 19, after V lost 1 base and J lost 9 bases. This CDR3 spans 19 amino acids. Germline assignment: CDR1 LNHNV and CDR2 YYDKDF (reference sequence). The CDR3 protein is CATSRAETIVLAGGPVQYF. The DNA of the CDR3 is TGTGCCACCAGCAGAGCCGAAACGATCGTGCTAGCGGGGGGGCCGGTGCAGTACTTC. The whole variable domain, remainder taken from reference TRBV15 and TRBJ2-7, is DAMVIQNPRYQVTQFGKPVTLSCSQTLNHNVMYWYQQKSSQAPKLLFHYYDKDFNNEADTPDNFQSRRPNTSFCFLDIRSPGLGDTAMYLCATSRAETIVLAGGPVQYFGPGTRLTVT.

The chain employs TRBV7-9 and TRBJ2-3; 7 nucleotides line up with TRBD2. CDR1 and CDR2 (germline): SEHNR, FQNEAQ (reference sequence). J was trimmed by 1 base and V by 4 bases; bases with no gene match: 14. This CDR3 has 18 amino acids. This CDR3 reads CASSSPTRGLDGTDTQYF. The CDR3 nucleotides read TGTGCCAGCAGCTCCCCCACCCGTGGACTAGATGGCACAGATACGCAGTATTTT. The entire variable domain, with the rest obtained from reference TRBV7-9 and TRBJ2-3, is as follows: DTGVSQNPRHKITKRGQNVTFRCDPISEHNRLYWYRQTLGQGPEFLTYFQNEAQLEKSRLLSDRFSAERPKGSFSTLEIQRTEQGDSAMYLCASSSPTRGLDGTDTQYFGPGTRLTVL.

The V gene is TRBV19, the J gene TRBJ2-5; 9 nucleotides line up with TRBD2. The V gene end was trimmed by 2 bases and the J gene end by 4 bases; junction bases not matched to a gene: 2. CDR1 and CDR2 from the germline V gene are LNHDA and SQIVND (reference sequence). The CDR3 runs 14 residues. This CDR3 is CASSISGGRETQYF. DNA for the CDR3: TGTGCCAGTAGTATAAGCGGGGGGCGAGAGACCCAGTACTTC. The variable domain in full, completed from reference TRBV19 and TRBJ2-5, reads DGGITQSPKYLFRKEGQNVTLSCEQNLNHDAMYWYRQDPGQGLRLIYYSQIVNDFQKGDIAEGYSVSREKKESFPLTVTSAQKNPTAFYLCASSISGGRETQYFGPGTRLLVL.

CDR3 DNA sequence: TGTGCCAGCAGCGTAGCTCCTAGCGGGGTTATGAACACCGGGGAGCTGTTTTTT. This sequence encodes CASSVAPSGVMNTGELFF. J is TRBJ2-2 and V is TRBV9; 9 bases map to TRBD2. Per germline, CDR1 SGDLS and CDR2 YYNGEE. The CDR3 is made up of 18 amino acids. Germline trimming cut 0 bases from V and 1 base from J; bases unmatched to any gene: 7.

The V call is TRBV5-1, the J call TRBJ2-7, with 10 bases aligning to TRBD2. V was pared by 4 bases and J by 3 bases, with 7 bases of the junction left unmatched. Germline CDR1 and CDR2: SGHRS and YFSETQ. The CDR3 loop spans 15 amino acids. The CDR3, as DNA: TGCGCCAGCAGCCCGGACATAGCGGGGGGCTACGAGCAGTACTTC. It is translated as CASSPDIAGGYEQYF.

V gene TRBV5-1 combines with J gene TRBJ2-2, with D uncertain. Germline V CDR1 and CDR2: SGHRS, YFSETQ. The CDR3 is made up of 14 amino acids. The V end was cut by 0 bases, the J end by 3 bases, with 6 bases between. The CDR3 DNA sequence: TGCGCCAGCAGCTTGGGGCCACACACCGGGGAGCTGTTTTTT. It codes for CASSLGPHTGELFF. Full variable domain (rest looked up from reference TRBV5-1 and TRBJ2-2): KAGVTQTPRYLIKTRGQQVTLSCSPISGHRSVSWYQQTPGQGLQFLFEYFSETQRNKGNFPGRFSGRQFSNSRSEMNVSTLELGDSALYLCASSLGPHTGELFFGEGSRLTVL.

This chain links TRBV27 with TRBJ1-6; 9 positions agree with TRBD1. The length of the CDR3 is 17 residues. Unmatched junction bases numbered 14, after V lost 6 bases and J lost 8 bases. Germline values: CDR1 MNHEY, CDR2 SMNVEV (reference sequence). In DNA, the CDR3 is TGTGCCAGCAGCCGGCCCCCCGGACAGGGGCCGGATTCACCCCTCCACTTT. Protein sequence: CASSRPPGQGPDSPLHF.

Judged by abundance, this clone is large. The genes are TRBV6-5 and TRBJ1-1; TRBD1 is a possible D gene (5 bases). V lost 1 base and J 4 bases, leaving 7 bases between the germline ends. Per germline, CDR1 MNHEY and CDR2 SVGAGI. CDR3 length: 13 residues. CDR3 amino acids: CASSYFGGTEAFF. The CDR3 nucleotides read TGTGCCAGCAGTTACTTCGGGGGCACTGAAGCTTTCTTT.

This clone occurred a few times. V and J are TRBV18 and TRBJ2-2; 7 bases map to TRBD1. V lost 2 bases to trimming and J lost 1 base; unmatched junction nucleotides: 4. Germline V lookup: CDR1 KGHSH, CDR2 LQKENI. This CDR3 is 16 amino acids long. CDR3 protein: CASSPGTDLNTGELFF. In DNA, the CDR3 is TGTGCCAGCTCACCAGGGACAGACTTGAACACCGGGGAGCTGTTTTTT.

This clone was picked up one time. This chain links TRBV4-3 with TRBJ1-2, with D possibly matching TRBD1 (6 bases). Trimming took 0 bases from V and 6 from J, leaving 11 bases between them. This CDR3 spans 14 amino acids. CDR1 and CDR2 (germline): LGHNA, YSLEER. CDR3 nucleotide sequence: TGCGCCAGCAGCCAAGAGGGGGCCGCGGATGGCTACACCTTC. The encoded protein is CASSQEGAADGYTF.

The chain is built from TRBV5-4 and TRBJ2-3; weak D call: TRBD2 (6 bases). Trimming removed 4 bases at V and 4 bases at J, with 10 bases between. Germline V gene lookup returns CDR1 SGHNT and CDR2 YYREEE (reference sequence). The CDR3 is 13 residues long. DNA for the CDR3: TGTGCCAGCAGCCCTGGGGGGTCAGATACGCAGTATTTT. Translated: CASSPGGSDTQYF.